The 16 T cell receptor beta chains below all came from one sample that was sequenced in a study of blood T cells in healthy people across ages. Next came a second PCR, run for about 7 to 12 cycles, which used a sample-barcoded 5' primer along with a J-beta primer mix. MiXCR, run by TCRdb on the 5' RACE reads, gives a single entry per CDR3 protein. The table has 710,000 or so distinct CDR3 sequences, about 24% seen once. Material: blood. These receptors came from a man aged 65 to 79 in good health.

This clonotype appeared once. V and J are TRBV7-2 and TRBJ1-2; 8 bases line up with TRBD1. The CDR3 loop spans 15 amino acids. V lost 5 bases and J lost 3; bases outside the gene matches: 8. Germline loops: CDR1 SGHTA, CDR2 FQGNSA. CDR3 residues: CASSTGGSVDYGYTF. For the CDR3, the DNA is TGTGCCAGCAGCACAGGGGGTTCGGTTGACTATGGCTACACCTTC.

This clonotype was seen more than once but under ten times. The rearrangement links TRBV2 to TRBJ1-1; TRBD1 aligns across 7 bases. The CDR3 is 11 residues long. The V gene end was trimmed by 6 bases and the J gene end by 8 bases; junction bases not matched to a gene: 3. The germline CDR1 and CDR2 sequences are SNHLY and FYNNEI. For the CDR3, the DNA is TGTGCCAGCAGGACGACAGGGGAAGCTTTCTTT. This encodes CASRTTGEAFF.

This chain links TRBV6-5 with TRBJ1-1; possibly TRBD1 for D (5 bases). V lost 0 bases, J lost 7 bases, and 12 bases lay in between. The length of the CDR3 is 14 residues. Germline lookup yields CDR1 MNHEY and CDR2 SVGAGI. CDR3 sequence reads: CASSYSGGFGEAFF. Written as DNA, the CDR3 is TGTGCCAGCAGTTACTCGGGGGGTTTCGGTGAAGCTTTCTTT.

The chain employs TRBV7-9 and TRBJ2-5, with 8 positions matching TRBD2. The better agreement between TRBJ2-1 and the DNA end casts doubt on the J call. CDR3 size: 14 residues. In germline, CDR1 is SEHNR, CDR2 FQNEAQ (reference sequence). CDR3 sequence reads: CASSLFREGPEQFF. The CDR3 nucleotides read TGTGCCAGCAGCTTATTCCGGGAGGGCCCTGAGCAGTTCTTC.

This clonotype was seen a few times. The chain recombines TRBV30 with TRBJ2-3; D may be TRBD2 (5 bases). The CDR3 consists of 12 residues. V was pared by 4 bases and J by 5 bases, with 10 bases between. Germline CDR1 reads GTSNPN; CDR2 reads SVGIG (reference sequence). The CDR3 region is CAWTIGGDTQYF. CDR3 coding DNA: TGTGCCTGGACCATAGGAGGAGATACGCAGTATTTT. The entire variable domain, with the rest obtained from reference TRBV30 and TRBJ2-3, is as follows: SQTIHQWPATLVQPVGSPLSLECTVEGTSNPNLYWYRQAAGRGLQLLFYSVGIGQISSEVPQNLSASRPQDRQFILSSKKLLLSDSGFYLCAWTIGGDTQYFGPGTRLTVL.

This clonotype came up a few times. The J gene is TRBJ1-2, the V gene TRBV29-1; D is undetermined. V was clipped by 3 bases and J by 4 bases, with 9 bases between them. The germline gives CDR1 SQVTM, CDR2 ANQGSEA. The CDR3 sequence is 12 residues long. The DNA of the CDR3 is TGCAGCGTTGAGGTCCGGTCCTATGGCTACACCTTC. Protein: CSVEVRSYGYTF.

The chain joins TRBV4-3 to TRBJ1-2; 11 positions match TRBD1. Germline CDR1 is LGHNA and CDR2 is YSLEER. The CDR3 length is 17 residues. Trimming took 1 base from V and 3 from J; bases not matched to a gene: 7. The CDR3 DNA is TGCGCCAGCAGCCAAGGGACAGGGGGCGGACATGACTATGGCTACACCTTC. Protein: CASSQGTGGGHDYGYTF.

This clonotype came up many times. The rearrangement links TRBV3-1 to TRBJ2-3; 7 bases are shared with TRBD1. Per the germline V gene, CDR1 is LGHDT and CDR2 is YNNKEL (reference sequence). After removal of 4 bases from V and 1 base from J, the junction contained 5 bases not matched to a gene. The CDR3 length is 15 residues. The CDR3 DNA reads as TGTGCCAGCAGCCTGGGGACAGCTCGCACAGATACGCAGTATTTT. Translation: CASSLGTARTDTQYF.

This chain connects TRBV5-1 to TRBJ2-5; D is ambiguous. The J call may be incorrect, as the DNA end agrees better with TRBJ2-7. The germline gives CDR1 SGHRS, CDR2 YFSETQ. This CDR3 region has 16 residues. The CDR3 bases are TGCGCCAGCAGCTTGAATATGTCTCTATGCTCCTACGAGCAGTACGTC. Amino acid sequence: CASSLNMSLCSYEQYV.

The rearrangement joins TRBV16 to TRBJ2-4; D gene ambiguous. The V end lost 4 bases, the J end lost 8 bases, and 9 bases lay between the germline ends. The CDR3 is 12 residues long. The germline gives CDR1 KGHSY, CDR2 FQNENV. The chain's CDR3 is CASSRVGDIQYF. The CDR3 nucleotides are TGTGCCAGCAGCCGTGTCGGAGACATTCAGTACTTC.

As regards this clonotype: The junction departs from germline at one end; a sequencing error may be responsible. This rearrangement joins TRBV18 to TRBJ2-2; weak D call: TRBD2 (5 bases). The CDR3 contains 15 residues. Germline V CDR1 and CDR2: KGHSH, LQKENI. The CDR3 is CASSPAAPNTGELFF. The CDR3 DNA follows: TGTGCCAGCTCACCAGCGGCGCCGAACACCGGGGAGTTGTTTTTT.

The genes are TRBV20-1 and TRBJ2-3, with 9 positions matching TRBD2. The CDR3 sequence is 16 residues long. Unmatched junction bases numbered 9, after V lost 3 bases and J lost 2 bases. Germline-derived CDR1 and CDR2 are DFQATT and SNEGSKA (reference sequence). CDR3 sequence reads: CSASSGRGPHTDTQYF. DNA for the CDR3: TGCAGTGCTAGTAGCGGGAGAGGGCCTCACACAGATACGCAGTATTTT.

This chain uses TRBV18 with TRBJ2-1; D possibly corresponds to TRBD2 (5 bases). The CDR3 contains 15 residues. Germline V gene lookup returns CDR1 KGHSH and CDR2 LQKENI. V was clipped by 3 bases and J by 0 bases, with 9 bases between them. The CDR3 DNA reads as TGTGCCAGCTCACCCAAGACTATCTCCTACAATGAGCAGTTCTTC. Its protein product is CASSPKTISYNEQFF.

The V gene is TRBV7-9, the J gene TRBJ1-6; 8 bases are a match to TRBD1. The CDR3 runs to 15 residues. CDR1 and CDR2 (germline): SEHNR, FQNEAQ (reference sequence). J was trimmed by 8 bases and V by 6 bases; bases with no gene match: 9. The CDR3 nucleotides read TGTGCCAGCAGAGATGGACAGGGTCCTCATTCACCCCTCCACTTT. It is translated as CASRDGQGPHSPLHF.

As regards this clonotype: This may come from a read error, since a much larger clone is one base off. The chain employs TRBV12-3 or TRBV12-4 and TRBJ1-5; no firm D call. The CDR3 runs 15 residues. The germline V and J ends were trimmed by 6 bases and 1 base, with 13 bases remaining between them. The CDR3 coding sequence is TGTGCCAGCAGCGATGACGGGGTCAGCAATCAGCCCCAGCATTTT. Protein product: CASSDDGVSNQPQHF.

This chain uses TRBV10-2 with TRBJ1-2; D uncertain. The V gene lost 0 bases and the J gene lost 4 bases, with 12 bases spanning the gap. This CDR3 region has 15 residues. Germline-derived CDR1 and CDR2 are WSHSY and SAAADI. CDR3: CASSESAGEFYGYTF. In nucleotides, the CDR3 is TGCGCCAGCAGTGAGTCTGCCGGGGAATTCTATGGCTACACCTTC.